Listed below are T cell receptor beta chains from one sample, sequenced in a study of cytomegalovirus exposure and HLA in healthy donors. The method was immunoSEQ multiplex PCR; TCRdb's version includes in-frame clones alone and lacks a portion of them. The table includes 150,000 to 160,000 clones, 80% detected once. Specimen: PBMCs. The receptors were gathered from a man aged 30 to 45 in good health and CMV-seropositive. Both conserved end residues are trimmed from each CDR3.

length: 14
V: TRBV28
CDR3: ASSPTPISSGNTIY

length: 13
V: TRBV7-3
CDR3: ASSLMGQGADEQY

length: 16
V: TRBV13
CDR3: ASSLDRRGSGLQETQY

length: 12
V: TRBV5-1
CDR3: ATSMGGSSYEQY

length: 13
V: TRBV7-2
CDR3: ASSLAQGTVYEQY

length: 13
V: TRBV19
CDR3: ASSISPVYFTEAF

length: 12
V: TRBV7-3
CDR3: ASSPTSNTGELF

length: 10
V: TRBV10-3
CDR3: AISEAKGAAF

length: 13
V: TRBV28
CDR3: ASSWAASGRYEQY

length: 13
V: TRBV27
CDR3: ASSTVQGGGEGYT

length: 17
V: TRBV23-1
CDR3: ASSQSLPGKMDSNQPQH

length: 14
V: TRBV11-3
CDR3: ASSQVAGAGGNEQF

length: 15
V: TRBV11-2
CDR3: ASGSRDYPRPQETQY

length: 12
V: TRBV5-6
CDR3: ASRETTGGYEQY